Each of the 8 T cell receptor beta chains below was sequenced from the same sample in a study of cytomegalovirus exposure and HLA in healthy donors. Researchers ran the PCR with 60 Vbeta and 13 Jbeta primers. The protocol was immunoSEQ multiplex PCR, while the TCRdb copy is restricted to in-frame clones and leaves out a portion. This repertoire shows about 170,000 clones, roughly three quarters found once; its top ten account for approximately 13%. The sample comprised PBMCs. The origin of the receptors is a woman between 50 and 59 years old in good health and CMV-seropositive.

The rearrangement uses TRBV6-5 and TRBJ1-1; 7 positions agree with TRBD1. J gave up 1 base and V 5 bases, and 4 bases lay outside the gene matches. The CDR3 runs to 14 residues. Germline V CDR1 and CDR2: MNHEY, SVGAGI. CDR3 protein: CASSAGTANTEAFF. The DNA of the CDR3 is TGTGCCAGCAGTGCCGGGACAGCGAACACTGAAGCTTTCTTT.

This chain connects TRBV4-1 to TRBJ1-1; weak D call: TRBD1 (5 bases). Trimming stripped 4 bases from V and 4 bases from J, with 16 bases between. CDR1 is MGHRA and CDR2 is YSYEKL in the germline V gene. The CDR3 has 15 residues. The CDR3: CASSPRQQGGTEAFF. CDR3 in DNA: TGCGCCAGCAGCCCTCGTCAGCAGGGCGGCACTGAAGCTTTCTTT.

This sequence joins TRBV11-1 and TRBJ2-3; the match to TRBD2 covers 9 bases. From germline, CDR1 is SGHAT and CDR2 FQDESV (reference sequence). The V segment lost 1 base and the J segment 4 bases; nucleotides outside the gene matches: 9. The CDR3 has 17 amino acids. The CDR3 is CASSLEVSSGVADTQYF. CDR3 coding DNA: TGTGCCAGCAGCTTAGAAGTATCTAGCGGGGTAGCAGATACGCAGTATTTT.

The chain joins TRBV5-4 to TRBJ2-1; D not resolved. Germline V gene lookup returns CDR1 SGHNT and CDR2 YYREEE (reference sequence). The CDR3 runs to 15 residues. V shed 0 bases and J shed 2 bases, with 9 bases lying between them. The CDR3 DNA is TGTGCCAGCAGCTTGGAATCCCTCCCCTACAATGAGCAGTTCTTC. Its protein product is CASSLESLPYNEQFF. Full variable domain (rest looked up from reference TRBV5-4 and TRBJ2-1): ETGVTQSPTHLIKTRGQQVTLRCSSQSGHNTVSWYQQALGQGPQFIFQYYREEENGRGNFPPRFSGLQFPNYSSELNVNALELDDSALYLCASSLESLPYNEQFFGPGTRLTVL.

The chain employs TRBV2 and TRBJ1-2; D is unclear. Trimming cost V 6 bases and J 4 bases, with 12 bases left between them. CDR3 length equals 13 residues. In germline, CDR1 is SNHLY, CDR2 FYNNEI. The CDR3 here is CASSRKHIYGYTF. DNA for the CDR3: TGTGCCAGCAGCCGTAAACATATCTATGGCTACACCTTC. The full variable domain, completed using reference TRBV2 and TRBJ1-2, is EPEVTQTPSHQVTQMGQEVILRCVPISNHLYFYWYRQILGQKVEFLVSFYNNEISEKSEIFDDQFSVERPDGSNFTLKIRSTKLEDSAMYFCASSRKHIYGYTFGSGTRLTVV.

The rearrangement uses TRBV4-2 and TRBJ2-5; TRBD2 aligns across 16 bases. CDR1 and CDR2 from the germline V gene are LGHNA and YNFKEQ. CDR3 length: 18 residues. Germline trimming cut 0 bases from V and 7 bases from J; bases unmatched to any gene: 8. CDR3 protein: CASSQDLGTSGGARTQYF. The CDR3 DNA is TGTGCCAGCAGCCAAGATCTAGGGACTAGCGGGGGGGCCCGGACCCAGTACTTC.

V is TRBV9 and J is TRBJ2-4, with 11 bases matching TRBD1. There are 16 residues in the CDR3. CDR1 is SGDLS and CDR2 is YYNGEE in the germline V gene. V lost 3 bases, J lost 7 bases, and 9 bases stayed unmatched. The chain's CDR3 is CASSAGTGGRGNIQYF. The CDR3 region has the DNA TGTGCCAGCAGCGCCGGGACAGGGGGGCGGGGGAACATTCAGTACTTC.

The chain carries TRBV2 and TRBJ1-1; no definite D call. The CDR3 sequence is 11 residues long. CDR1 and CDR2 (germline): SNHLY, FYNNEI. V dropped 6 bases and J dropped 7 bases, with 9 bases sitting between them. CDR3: CASSLRLEAFF. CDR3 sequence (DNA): TGTGCCAGCAGCCTCAGGCTTGAAGCTTTCTTT.